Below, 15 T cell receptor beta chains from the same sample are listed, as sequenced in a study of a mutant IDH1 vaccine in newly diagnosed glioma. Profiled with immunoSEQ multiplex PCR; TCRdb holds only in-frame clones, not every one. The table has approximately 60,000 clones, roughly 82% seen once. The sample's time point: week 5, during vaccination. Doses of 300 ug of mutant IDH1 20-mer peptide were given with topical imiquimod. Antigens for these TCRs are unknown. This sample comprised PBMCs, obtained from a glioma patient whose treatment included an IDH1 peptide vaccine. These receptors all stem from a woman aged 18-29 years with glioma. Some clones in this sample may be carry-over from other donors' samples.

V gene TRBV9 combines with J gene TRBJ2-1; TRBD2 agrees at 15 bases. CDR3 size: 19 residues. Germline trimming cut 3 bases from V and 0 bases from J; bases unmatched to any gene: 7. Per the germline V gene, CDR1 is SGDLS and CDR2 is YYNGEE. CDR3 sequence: CASSGTSGGALGSYNEQFF. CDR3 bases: TGTGCCAGCAGCGGGACTAGCGGGGGGGCCCTTGGCTCCTACAATGAGCAGTTCTTC.

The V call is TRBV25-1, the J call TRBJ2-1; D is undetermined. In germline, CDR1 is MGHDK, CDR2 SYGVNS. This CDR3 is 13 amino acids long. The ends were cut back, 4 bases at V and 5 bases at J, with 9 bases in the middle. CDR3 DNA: TGTGCCAGCAGTGCCGCTTCGAACAATGAGCAGTTCTTC. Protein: CASSAASNNEQFF. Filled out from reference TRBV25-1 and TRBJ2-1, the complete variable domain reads EADIYQTPRYLVIGTGKKITLECSQTMGHDKMYWYQQDPGMELHLIHYSYGVNSTEKGDLSSESTVSRIRTEHFPLTLESARPSHTSQYLCASSAASNNEQFFGPGTRLTVL.

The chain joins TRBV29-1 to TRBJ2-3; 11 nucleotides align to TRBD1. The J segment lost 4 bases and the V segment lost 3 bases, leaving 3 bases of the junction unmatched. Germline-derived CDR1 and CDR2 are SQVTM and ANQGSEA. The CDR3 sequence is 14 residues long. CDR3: CSVDQGQGADTQYF. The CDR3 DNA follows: TGCAGCGTTGACCAGGGACAGGGGGCAGATACGCAGTATTTT.

The CDR3: CASSGGASYEQYF. In DNA form, the CDR3 reads TGTGCCAGTAGCGGGGGGGCCTCCTACGAGCAGTACTTC. The chain combines TRBV19 with TRBJ2-7; 8 bases align to TRBD2. The CDR3 is 13 amino acids. Germline CDR1 is LNHDA and CDR2 is SQIVND (reference sequence). V lost 6 bases, J lost 0 bases, and 1 base stayed unmatched. Using reference TRBV19 and TRBJ2-7 for the parts outside the CDR3, the full variable domain is DGGITQSPKYLFRKEGQNVTLSCEQNLNHDAMYWYRQDPGQGLRLIYYSQIVNDFQKGDIAEGYSVSREKKESFPLTVTSAQKNPTAFYLCASSGGASYEQYFGPGTRLTVT.

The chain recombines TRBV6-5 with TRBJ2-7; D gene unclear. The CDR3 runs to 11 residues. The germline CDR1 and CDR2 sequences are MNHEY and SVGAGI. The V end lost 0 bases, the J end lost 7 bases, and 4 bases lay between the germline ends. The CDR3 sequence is CASSYSLEQYF. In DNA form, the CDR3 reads TGTGCCAGCAGTTACTCTTTGGAGCAGTACTTC.

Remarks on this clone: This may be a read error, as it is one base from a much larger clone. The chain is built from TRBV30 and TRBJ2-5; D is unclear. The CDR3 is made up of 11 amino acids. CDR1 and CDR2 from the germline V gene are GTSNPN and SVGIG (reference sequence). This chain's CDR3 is CAWSFKETLYF. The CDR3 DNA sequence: TGTGCCTGGAGTTTCAAAGAGACCCTGTACTTC.

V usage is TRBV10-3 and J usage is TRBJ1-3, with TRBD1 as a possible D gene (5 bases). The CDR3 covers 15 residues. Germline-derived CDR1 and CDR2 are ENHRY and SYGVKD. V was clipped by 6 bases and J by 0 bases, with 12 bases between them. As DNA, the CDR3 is TGTGCCATCAGGCCTACAGGCTCCTCTGGAAACACCATATATTTT. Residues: CAIRPTGSSGNTIYF.

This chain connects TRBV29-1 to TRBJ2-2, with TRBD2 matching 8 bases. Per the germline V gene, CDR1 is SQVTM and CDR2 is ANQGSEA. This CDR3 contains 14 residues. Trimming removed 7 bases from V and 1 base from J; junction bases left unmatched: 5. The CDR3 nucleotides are TGCAGCGCCGGGGGGGGGCTGAACACCGGGGAGCTGTTTTTT. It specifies CSAGGGLNTGELFF.

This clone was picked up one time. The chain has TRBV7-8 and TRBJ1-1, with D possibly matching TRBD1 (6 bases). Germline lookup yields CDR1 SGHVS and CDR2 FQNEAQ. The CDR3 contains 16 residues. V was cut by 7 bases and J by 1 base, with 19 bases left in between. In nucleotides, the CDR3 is TGTGCCAGCATCCCCAAGGGGGGGTATGCGAACACTGAAGCTTTCTTT. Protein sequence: CASIPKGGYANTEAFF.

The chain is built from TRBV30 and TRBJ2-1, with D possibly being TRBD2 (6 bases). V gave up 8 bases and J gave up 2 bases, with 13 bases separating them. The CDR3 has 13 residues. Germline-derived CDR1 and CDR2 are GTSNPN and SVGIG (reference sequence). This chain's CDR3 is CALRRGPYNEQFF. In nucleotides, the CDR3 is TGTGCCCTCCGGAGGGGACCCTACAATGAGCAGTTCTTC.

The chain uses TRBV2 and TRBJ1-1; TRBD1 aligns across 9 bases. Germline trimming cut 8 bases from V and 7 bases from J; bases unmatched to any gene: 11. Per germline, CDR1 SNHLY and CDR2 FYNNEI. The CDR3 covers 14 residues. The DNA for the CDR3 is TGTGCCAGCGAGGGGGGACAGGGAGCATTTGAAGCTTTCTTT. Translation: CASEGGQGAFEAFF.

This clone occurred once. This CDR3 is CASSRPASGRSRISGANVLTF. The CDR3 DNA is TGTGCCAGTAGTAGACCGGCTAGCGGGAGGTCCAGGATCTCTGGGGCCAACGTCCTGACTTTC. The chain carries TRBV19 and TRBJ2-6, with 11 nucleotides matching TRBD2. J gave up 0 bases and V 4 bases, and 14 bases lay outside the gene matches. The length of the CDR3 is 21 residues. Germline V gene sequence: CDR1 LNHDA, CDR2 SQIVND (reference sequence).

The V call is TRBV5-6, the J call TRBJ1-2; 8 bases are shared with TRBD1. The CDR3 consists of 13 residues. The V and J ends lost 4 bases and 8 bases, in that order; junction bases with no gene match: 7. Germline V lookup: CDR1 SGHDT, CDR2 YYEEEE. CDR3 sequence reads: CASSRQGQEGYTF. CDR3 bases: TGTGCCAGCAGCCGACAGGGGCAGGAGGGCTACACCTTC.

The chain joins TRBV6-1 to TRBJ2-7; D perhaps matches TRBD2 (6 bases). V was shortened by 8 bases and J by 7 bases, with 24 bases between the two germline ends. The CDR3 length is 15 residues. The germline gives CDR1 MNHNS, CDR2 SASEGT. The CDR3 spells CASGLRASGLGEQYF. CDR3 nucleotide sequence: TGTGCCAGCGGCCTTAGGGCGAGCGGGCTTGGGGAGCAGTACTTC.

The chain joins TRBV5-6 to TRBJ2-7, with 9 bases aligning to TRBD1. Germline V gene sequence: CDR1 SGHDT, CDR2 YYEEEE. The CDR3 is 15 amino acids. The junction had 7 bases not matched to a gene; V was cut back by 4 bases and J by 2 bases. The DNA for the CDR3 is TGTGCCAGCAGCGGGGGACAGGGCCTGACCTACGAGCAGTACTTC. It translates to CASSGGQGLTYEQYF. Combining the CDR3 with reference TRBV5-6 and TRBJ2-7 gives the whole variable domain DAGVTQSPTHLIKTRGQQVTLRCSPKSGHDTVSWYQQALGQGPQFIFQYYEEEERQRGNFPDRFSGHQFPNYSSELNVNALLLGDSALYLCASSGGQGLTYEQYFGPGTRLTVT.